This is a list of T cell receptor beta chains from one sample in a study of blood T cell repertoires in COVID-19. Libraries were prepared by immunoSEQ multiplex PCR; TCRdb keeps only in-frame clonotypes and omits some of them. The sample shows some 50,000 clones, 70% to 85% of them seen only once. The sequenced sample was peripheral blood. Every receptor here comes from a human donor in a cohort sampled during active COVID-19. Each CDR3 is given with its conserved first and last residue. A D gene is named only where the DNA matches it firmly. A row's size may be missing; if present it is once, few, many or a size class.

d_gene: NA; j_gene: TRBJ2-7; v_gene: TRBV12-3/TRBV12-4; abundance: NA; CDR3aa: CASSSDSDYEQYF; CDR3nt: TGTGCCAGCAGTTCGGACAGTGACTACGAGCAGTACTTC
d_gene: TRBD2; j_gene: TRBJ2-5; v_gene: TRBV28; abundance: NA; CDR3aa: CASSITSGRAIETQYF; CDR3nt: TGTGCCAGCAGCATCACTAGCGGGAGGGCCATCGAGACCCAGTACTTC
d_gene: NA; j_gene: TRBJ2-7; v_gene: TRBV6-5; abundance: NA; CDR3aa: CASSYSRFMTYEQYF; CDR3nt: TGTGCCAGCAGTTACTCACGGTTCATGACCTACGAGCAGTACTTC
d_gene: NA; j_gene: TRBJ1-6; v_gene: TRBV7-9; abundance: NA; CDR3aa: CASSPRGLPDSPLHF; CDR3nt: TGTGCCAGCAGCCCCCGAGGCCTACCGGATTCACCCCTCCACTTT
d_gene: TRBD1; j_gene: TRBJ1-3; v_gene: TRBV29-1; abundance: NA; CDR3aa: CSVGDRGTSSLQGGGRDTIYF; CDR3nt: TGCAGCGTTGGAGACAGGGGGACATCCTCACTACAAGGAGGCGGGCGGGACACCATATATTTT
d_gene: TRBD1; j_gene: TRBJ2-3; v_gene: TRBV5-5; abundance: NA; CDR3aa: CASSWDRGPDTQYF; CDR3nt: TGTGCCAGCAGCTGGGACAGGGGCCCAGATACGCAGTATTTT
d_gene: NA; j_gene: TRBJ1-6; v_gene: TRBV6-1; abundance: few; CDR3aa: CASSGPTEHHNSPLHF; CDR3nt: TGTGCCAGCAGTGGCCCTACGGAGCATCATAATTCACCCCTCCACTTT
d_gene: TRBD1; j_gene: TRBJ1-3; v_gene: TRBV28; abundance: NA; CDR3aa: CASSPAGGRGVSGNTIYF; CDR3nt: TGTGCCAGCAGCCCCGCAGGGGGAAGGGGCGTCTCTGGAAACACCATATATTTT
d_gene: TRBD1; j_gene: TRBJ2-7; v_gene: TRBV19; abundance: NA; CDR3aa: CASSRDRGDEQYF; CDR3nt: TGTGCCAGTAGTAGGGACAGGGGGGACGAGCAGTACTTC
d_gene: NA; j_gene: TRBJ1-2; v_gene: TRBV27; abundance: NA; CDR3aa: CASSLSGGKDYGYTF; CDR3nt: TGTGCCAGCAGTTTATCAGGGGGTAAGGACTATGGCTACACCTTC
d_gene: NA; j_gene: TRBJ1-1; v_gene: TRBV19; abundance: NA; CDR3aa: CASATDYYRIRGTEAFF; CDR3nt: TGTGCCAGTGCCACAGATTACTACAGGATAAGGGGGACTGAAGCTTTCTTT
d_gene: TRBD2; j_gene: TRBJ2-7; v_gene: TRBV7-2; abundance: NA; CDR3aa: CASSFRGYGRAGEQYF; CDR3nt: TGTGCCAGCAGCTTTCGTGGGTACGGGAGGGCCGGGGAGCAGTACTTC
d_gene: NA; j_gene: TRBJ1-1; v_gene: TRBV19; abundance: once; CDR3aa: CASSIRRGRPEAFF; CDR3nt: TGTGCCAGTAGTATTAGGCGGGGGCGACCTGAAGCTTTCTTT
d_gene: NA; j_gene: TRBJ2-5; v_gene: TRBV2; abundance: NA; CDR3aa: CASSPGVGLPTDF; CDR3nt: TGTGCCAGCAGTCCAGGGGTCGGGCTACCCACGGACTTC
d_gene: TRBD1; j_gene: TRBJ2-7; v_gene: TRBV18; abundance: NA; CDR3aa: CASSQTGQGVVYEQYF; CDR3nt: TGTGCCAGCTCACAAACAGGACAGGGAGTTGTCTACGAGCAGTACTTC
d_gene: TRBD1; j_gene: TRBJ2-1; v_gene: TRBV6-5; abundance: NA; CDR3aa: CASSKGQGPSNEQFF; CDR3nt: TGTGCCAGCAGTAAGGGACAGGGGCCCTCCAACGAGCAGTTCTTC
d_gene: TRBD1; j_gene: TRBJ1-2; v_gene: TRBV7-9; abundance: NA; CDR3aa: CASSPRTGPFGYTF; CDR3nt: TGTGCCAGCAGCCCCCGGACAGGTCCGTTTGGCTACACCTTC
d_gene: TRBD2; j_gene: TRBJ2-4; v_gene: TRBV7-2; abundance: NA; CDR3aa: CASSSSGALAKNIQYF; CDR3nt: TGTGCCAGCAGCTCGAGCGGGGCACTAGCCAAAAACATTCAGTACTTC
d_gene: TRBD2; j_gene: TRBJ2-1; v_gene: TRBV30; abundance: once; CDR3aa: CAWSQGSGSLGEQFF; CDR3nt: TGTGCCTGGAGTCAGGGAAGCGGGAGTCTAGGTGAGCAGTTCTTC
d_gene: NA; j_gene: TRBJ1-3; v_gene: TRBV6-5; abundance: NA; CDR3aa: CASSWQSGNTIYF; CDR3nt: TGTGCCAGTTCGTGGCAGTCTGGAAACACCATATATTTT
d_gene: TRBD2; j_gene: TRBJ2-5; v_gene: TRBV28; abundance: NA; CDR3aa: CASSTPGLAGVETQYF; CDR3nt: TGTGCCAGCAGCACCCCAGGACTAGCGGGAGTAGAGACCCAGTACTTC
d_gene: TRBD2; j_gene: TRBJ2-6; v_gene: TRBV5-1; abundance: NA; CDR3aa: CASSPDLSGSGANVLTF; CDR3nt: TGCGCCAGCAGCCCGGACCTTAGCGGGTCTGGGGCCAACGTCCTGACTTTC
d_gene: TRBD1; j_gene: TRBJ1-1; v_gene: TRBV2; abundance: NA; CDR3aa: CASSGQGGTKAFF; CDR3nt: TGTGCCAGCAGTGGACAGGGCGGTACCAAAGCTTTCTTT
d_gene: NA; j_gene: TRBJ1-1; v_gene: TRBV9; abundance: NA; CDR3aa: CASSADFSDPGQREGEAFF; CDR3nt: TGTGCCAGCAGCGCCGATTTTTCCGACCCGGGTCAAAGGGAGGGTGAAGCTTTCTTT
d_gene: NA; j_gene: TRBJ1-2; v_gene: TRBV5-1; abundance: NA; CDR3aa: CASSLQGENYGYTF; CDR3nt: TGCGCCAGCAGCTTGCAGGGCGAAAACTATGGCTACACCTTC
d_gene: TRBD2; j_gene: TRBJ2-2; v_gene: TRBV28; abundance: many; CDR3aa: CASTRLAGPGELFF; CDR3nt: TGTGCCAGCACCAGACTAGCGGGACCCGGGGAGCTGTTTTTT
d_gene: NA; j_gene: TRBJ2-3; v_gene: TRBV7-9; abundance: NA; CDR3aa: CASSLAGGDTDTQYF; CDR3nt: TGTGCCAGCAGCTTAGCAGGGGGGGACACAGATACGCAGTATTTT
d_gene: NA; j_gene: TRBJ1-1; v_gene: TRBV29-1; abundance: NA; CDR3aa: CGGIGTEAFF; CDR3nt: TGCGGAGGCATAGGCACTGAAGCTTTCTTT
d_gene: TRBD2; j_gene: TRBJ2-7; v_gene: TRBV14; abundance: NA; CDR3aa: CASSYGLAGTEQYF; CDR3nt: TGTGCCAGCAGCTATGGACTAGCGGGAACAGAGCAGTACTTC
d_gene: TRBD1; j_gene: TRBJ1-6; v_gene: TRBV7-9; abundance: NA; CDR3aa: CASSSQGAHSPLHF; CDR3nt: TGTGCCAGCAGTTCACAGGGGGCTCATTCACCCCTCCACTTT
d_gene: TRBD1; j_gene: TRBJ1-3; v_gene: TRBV11-1; abundance: NA; CDR3aa: CASSPRTGTAGNTIYF; CDR3nt: TGTGCCAGCAGCCCGAGGACAGGGACGGCTGGAAACACCATATATTTT
d_gene: TRBD1; j_gene: TRBJ2-3; v_gene: TRBV4-1; abundance: NA; CDR3aa: CASSQHRGFLTDTQYF; CDR3nt: TGCGCCAGCAGCCAGCACAGGGGCTTCCTCACAGATACGCAGTATTTT
d_gene: TRBD2; j_gene: TRBJ2-1; v_gene: TRBV30; abundance: few; CDR3aa: CAWSVGVGGGTTNNEQFF; CDR3nt: TGTGCCTGGAGTGTAGGAGTCGGCGGGGGGACAACTAACAATGAGCAGTTCTTC
d_gene: TRBD2; j_gene: TRBJ2-1; v_gene: TRBV2; abundance: NA; CDR3aa: CASSPGAGVGHEQFF; CDR3nt: TGTGCCAGCAGTCCAGGAGCGGGAGTGGGCCATGAGCAGTTCTTC
d_gene: NA; j_gene: TRBJ2-7; v_gene: TRBV3-1/TRBV3-2; abundance: NA; CDR3aa: CASSQLYEQYF; CDR3nt: TGTGCCAGCAGCCAACTCTACGAGCAGTACTTC
d_gene: TRBD2; j_gene: TRBJ2-7; v_gene: TRBV7-9; abundance: few; CDR3aa: CASSFGISGSYEQYF; CDR3nt: TGTGCCAGCAGCTTCGGGATTAGCGGGAGCTACGAGCAGTACTTC
d_gene: TRBD2; j_gene: TRBJ2-2; v_gene: TRBV6-1; abundance: NA; CDR3aa: CASSGRTSRVNTGELFF; CDR3nt: TGTGCCAGCAGTGGCAGGACTAGCAGGGTGAACACCGGGGAGCTGTTTTTT
d_gene: NA; j_gene: TRBJ2-5; v_gene: TRBV5-1; abundance: NA; CDR3aa: CASSGTGIGETQYF; CDR3nt: TGCGCCAGCAGCGGAACAGGGATCGGAGAGACCCAGTACTTC
d_gene: TRBD2; j_gene: TRBJ2-3; v_gene: TRBV7-3; abundance: NA; CDR3aa: CASSVNGGAADTQYF; CDR3nt: TGTGCCAGCAGTGTCAACGGGGGGGCCGCAGATACGCAGTATTTT
d_gene: NA; j_gene: TRBJ1-2; v_gene: TRBV20-1; abundance: NA; CDR3aa: CSASSQGGSRGYTF; CDR3nt: TGCAGTGCTAGTAGCCAGGGTGGTTCACGCGGCTACACCTTC
d_gene: TRBD1; j_gene: TRBJ2-7; v_gene: TRBV29-1; abundance: NA; CDR3aa: CSIRTGGRSEQYF; CDR3nt: TGCAGCATTCGGACAGGGGGAAGGAGCGAGCAGTACTTC
d_gene: TRBD1; j_gene: TRBJ2-5; v_gene: TRBV11-2; abundance: NA; CDR3aa: CASSPVGQGAWETQYF; CDR3nt: TGTGCCAGCAGCCCCGTCGGACAGGGGGCGTGGGAGACCCAGTACTTC
d_gene: TRBD1; j_gene: TRBJ2-6; v_gene: TRBV19; abundance: NA; CDR3aa: CASWTGGVGANVLTF; CDR3nt: TGTGCCAGCTGGACAGGGGGCGTTGGGGCCAACGTCCTGACTTTC
d_gene: TRBD1; j_gene: TRBJ2-7; v_gene: TRBV27; abundance: NA; CDR3aa: CASSSRDRDPYEQYF; CDR3nt: TGTGCCAGCAGTTCCCGGGACAGGGATCCCTACGAGCAGTACTTC
d_gene: NA; j_gene: TRBJ2-1; v_gene: TRBV30; abundance: NA; CDR3aa: CAWKVREIHNEQFF; CDR3nt: TGTGCCTGGAAGGTGCGGGAAATTCACAATGAGCAGTTCTTC
d_gene: TRBD1; j_gene: TRBJ2-1; v_gene: TRBV2; abundance: NA; CDR3aa: CASSPGQGWYNEQFF; CDR3nt: TGTGCCAGCAGCCCCGGACAGGGATGGTACAATGAGCAGTTCTTC
d_gene: TRBD2; j_gene: TRBJ2-7; v_gene: TRBV5-1; abundance: NA; CDR3aa: CASSAMPGLAGIYEQYF; CDR3nt: TGCGCCAGCAGCGCAATGCCGGGACTAGCGGGGATCTACGAGCAGTACTTC
d_gene: TRBD2; j_gene: TRBJ2-7; v_gene: TRBV10-3; abundance: NA; CDR3aa: CAISDPGLAGGSTYEQYF; CDR3nt: TGTGCCATCAGCGACCCGGGACTAGCGGGAGGTTCCACCTACGAGCAGTACTTC
d_gene: NA; j_gene: TRBJ1-2; v_gene: TRBV2; abundance: once; CDR3aa: CASSATYGYTF; CDR3nt: TGTGCCAGCAGTGCAACTTATGGCTACACCTTC
d_gene: TRBD2; j_gene: TRBJ2-7; v_gene: TRBV5-1; abundance: NA; CDR3aa: CASSWDPTSHYEQYF; CDR3nt: TGCGCCAGCAGCTGGGATCCGACTAGCCACTACGAGCAGTACTTC
d_gene: TRBD2; j_gene: TRBJ2-7; v_gene: TRBV5-1; abundance: few; CDR3aa: CASSRTSGAAHEQYF; CDR3nt: TGCGCCAGCAGCAGAACTAGCGGAGCGGCTCACGAGCAGTACTTC
d_gene: NA; j_gene: TRBJ2-2; v_gene: TRBV5-1; abundance: NA; CDR3aa: CASSRYIVQAPANTGELFF; CDR3nt: TGCGCCAGCAGCAGATATATCGTACAGGCGCCAGCGAACACCGGGGAGCTGTTTTTT